The rows below give T cell receptor beta chains drawn from one sample of a study of cytomegalovirus exposure and HLA in healthy donors. Using immunoSEQ multiplex PCR, the repertoire was profiled, and TCRdb retains in-frame clones only, with some absent. This table lists more than 60,000 clones. Sequencing used PBMCs. These receptors were taken from a boy between 10 and 17 years old in good health and CMV-seronegative. Both conserved end residues are part of each CDR3. A D gene is named only where the DNA matches it firmly.

>TRBV27|.|TRBJ1-2
CASSLTTGYGYTF
TGTGCCAGCAGTTTAACGACAGGCTATGGCTACACCTTC
>TRBV6-5|.|TRBJ2-5
CASSYSGQGREETQYF
TGTGCCAGCAGTTACTCGGGGCAGGGTCGGGAAGAGACCCAGTACTTC
>TRBV9|TRBD1|TRBJ2-7
CASSASGTGMNEQYF
TGTGCCAGCAGCGCTTCCGGGACAGGGATGAACGAGCAGTACTTC
>TRBV6-5|.|TRBJ1-5
CASSQGSNQPQHF
TGTGCCAGCAGTCAGGGAAGTAATCAGCCCCAGCATTTT
>TRBV19|TRBD1|TRBJ2-6
CAASDRAGANVLTF
TGTGCCGCGAGCGACAGGGCAGGGGCCAACGTCCTGACTTTC
>TRBV5-5|.|TRBJ1-5
CASSLPGGAQPQHF
TGTGCCAGCAGCCTCCCGGGGGGTGCTCAGCCCCAGCATTTT
>TRBV5-1|.|TRBJ1-2
CASSLGQVQEGYTF
TGCGCCAGCAGCTTGGGCCAGGTACAGGAAGGCTACACCTTC
>TRBV7-2|TRBD2|TRBJ2-3
CASSLVPSGTDTQYF
TGTGCCAGCAGCTTAGTCCCTAGCGGTACAGATACGCAGTATTTT
>TRBV5-3|.|TRBJ2-5
CARSLRGHLQGETQYF
TGTGCCAGAAGCTTGCGGGGACACCTACAAGGGGAGACCCAGTACTTC
>TRBV30|.|TRBJ1-2
CAWSPGGGGYTF
TGTGCCTGGAGTCCTGGTGGAGGGGGCTACACCTTC
>TRBV7-3|.|TRBJ2-3
CASSTGYAGDTQYF
TGTGCCAGCAGTACAGGGTACGCGGGCGATACGCAGTATTTT
>TRBV12-5|.|TRBJ1-1
CASGLVTHEPFRVFTEAFF
TGTGCTAGTGGTTTGGTCACTCACGAGCCGTTTCGCGTTTTCACTGAAGCTTTCTTT
>TRBV6-5|.|TRBJ2-7
CASSSGGAGVWEQYF
TGTGCCAGCAGCTCCGGGGGCGCGGGGGTGTGGGAGCAGTACTTC
>TRBV2|.|TRBJ2-2
CASVQGNTGELFF
TGTGCCAGTGTACAGGGAAACACCGGGGAGCTGTTTTTT
>TRBV11-3|TRBD1|TRBJ2-2
CASSPGTGDSGELFF
TGTGCCAGCAGCCCCGGGACAGGGGATTCCGGGGAGCTGTTTTTT